This passage covers 27 T cell receptor beta chains from one sample sequenced in a study of T cells in Graves' hyperthyroidism and ophthalmopathy (dated by TCRdb to the late 2010s). Library generation was performed with multiplex PCR. Instrument on record: Illumina HiSeq 2000. The TCR beta CDR3 regions were amplified from the RNA transcripts. For the first round of RT-PCR on the TCR CDR3, the HTBI primer set was used together with the Qiagen OneStep RT-PCR kit. TCRdb redid the processing of the public reads, applying fastp at Q25 and MiXCR, and retained in-frame beta chains. CDR3 protein duplicates are merged, each entry listing the most common genes and DNA. The sample has about 590,000 distinct CDR3 sequences on record, more than 13% of them singletons. The ten largest clones take up roughly 6.9% of the sample. The sequencing sample was made of blood. The receptors originated from a woman under 30 with Graves' ophthalmopathy.

This clonotype has at least ten counts. The chain uses TRBV29-1 and TRBJ1-2; no reliable D call. The CDR3 is 11 amino acids. Germline loops: CDR1 SQVTM, CDR2 ANQGSEA. The V end lost 4 bases, the J end lost 4 bases, and 7 bases lay between the germline ends. This CDR3 is CSVGASYGYTF. The CDR3 DNA reads as TGCAGCGTTGGGGCATCCTATGGCTACACCTTC.

This clonotype was counted many times. The chain joins TRBV28 to TRBJ1-5; D may be TRBD1 (6 bases). This CDR3 has 15 residues. Deletions cut 7 bases from V and 5 bases from J, with 18 bases between. Per germline, CDR1 MDHEN and CDR2 SYDVKM. CDR3: CASTSKRRGHQPQHF. CDR3 nucleotides: TGTGCCAGCACCTCCAAACGCAGGGGTCATCAGCCCCAGCATTTT.

In its sample, this clonotype was seen many times. This chain connects TRBV2 to TRBJ2-3, with a possible D match to TRBD2 (6 bases). The V gene lost 6 bases and the J gene lost 2 bases, with 9 bases spanning the gap. CDR3 length equals 13 residues. CDR1 SNHLY and CDR2 FYNNEI come from the germline V gene. The CDR3, as DNA: TGTGCCAGCAGGACTAGAACCACAGATACGCAGTATTTT. Protein sequence: CASRTRTTDTQYF.

There are many counts of this clonotype. V and J are TRBV7-9 and TRBJ2-7, with TRBD1 as a possible D gene (5 bases). This CDR3 spans 15 amino acids. Trimming stripped 1 base from V and 6 bases from J, with 16 bases between. Looked up from germline, CDR1 is SEHNR and CDR2 is FQNEAQ (reference sequence). CDR3 protein: CASSLGAGYYGEQYF. The DNA for the CDR3 is TGTGCCAGCAGCTTAGGGGCAGGGTATTACGGCGAGCAGTACTTC.

The V gene is TRBV29-1, the J gene TRBJ2-2; D ambiguous. The CDR3 consists of 11 residues. Germline V CDR1 and CDR2: SQVTM, ANQGSEA. Between the trimmed V and J ends, which lost 2 bases and 7 bases, there was a span of 5 bases. The CDR3 loop is CSVERGGELFF. The CDR3 DNA sequence: TGCAGCGTTGAACGAGGCGGGGAGCTGTTTTTT.

As to this clonotype: A read error is possible here, since a much larger clone lies one base away. The chain combines TRBV10-3 with TRBJ2-3, with D maybe TRBD1 (6 bases). Germline V gene data show CDR1 as ENHRY and CDR2 as SYGVKD. This CDR3 contains 14 residues. The CDR3 DNA is TGTGCCGTCAGTTGGGACACCACCTCAGATACGCAGTATTTT. Protein product: CAVSWDTTSDTQYF.

This clonotype was seen ten or more times. The chain links TRBV2 to TRBJ2-7, with D hard to call. Looked up from germline, CDR1 is SNHLY and CDR2 is FYNNEI. This CDR3 is built from 11 residues. V was shortened by 4 bases and J by 6 bases, with 7 bases between the two germline ends. The DNA of the CDR3 is TGTGCCAGCAGTGGGACCAGCGAGCAGTACTTC. Translating it yields CASSGTSEQYF.

The chain couples TRBV6-1 to TRBJ2-1; no firm D call. In germline, CDR1 is MNHNS, CDR2 SASEGT. V lost 3 bases to trimming and J lost 1 base, with 10 bases between them. The CDR3 totals 15 residues. This CDR3 reads CASSDRSGSYNEQFF. CDR3 sequence (DNA): TGTGCCAGCAGTGACCGGAGTGGTTCCTACAATGAGCAGTTCTTC.

This clonotype showed up many times. The rearrangement uses TRBV28 and TRBJ2-3; D is possibly TRBD1 (6 bases). V lost 5 bases and J lost 4, with 13 bases in between. The CDR3 runs to 14 residues. CDR1 and CDR2 from the germline V gene are MDHEN and SYDVKM. The CDR3 sequence is CASSIVQGPDTQYF. The DNA for the CDR3 is TGTGCCAGCAGTATCGTACAGGGTCCAGATACGCAGTATTTT.

This clonotype was seen many times. This chain uses TRBV2 with TRBJ2-2; D is ambiguous. The V end was cut by 5 bases, the J end by 6 bases, with 13 bases between. Germline V lookup: CDR1 SNHLY, CDR2 FYNNEI. The CDR3 spans 14 residues. The CDR3 coding sequence is TGTGCCAGCAGTTCCGCCGGACCGGCCGGGGAGCTGTTTTTT. It yields the protein CASSSAGPAGELFF.

This clonotype was picked up many times. V is TRBV2 and J is TRBJ2-1; D remains ambiguous. CDR1 and CDR2 (germline): SNHLY, FYNNEI. The CDR3 spans 15 residues. V dropped 0 bases and J dropped 0 bases, with 6 bases sitting between them. The CDR3 DNA sequence: TGTGCCAGCAGTGAAGCGCCTAGCTCCTACAATGAGCAGTTCTTC. Protein product: CASSEAPSSYNEQFF.

The V gene is TRBV29-1, the J gene TRBJ1-5; perhaps TRBD1 as D (5 bases). This CDR3 has 13 residues. V was shortened by 6 bases and J by 4 bases, with 13 bases between the two germline ends. The germline gives CDR1 SQVTM, CDR2 ANQGSEA. CDR3 loop: CSVAGTRNQPQHF. The DNA for the CDR3 is TGCAGCGTCGCCGGGACTCGAAATCAGCCCCAGCATTTT.

This clonotype came up many times. The chain has TRBV10-3 and TRBJ2-7, with D perhaps matching TRBD2 (6 bases). Between the trimmed V and J ends, which lost 3 bases and 3 bases, there was a span of 12 bases. This CDR3 has 14 amino acids. Germline lookup yields CDR1 ENHRY and CDR2 SYGVKD. CDR3: CAISDRGKIYEQYF. The CDR3 DNA is TGTGCCATCAGTGATCGGGGGAAGATCTACGAGCAGTACTTC.

This clonotype was picked up many times. This rearrangement joins TRBV27 to TRBJ2-7; possible D gene TRBD2, 6 bases. Germline V lookup: CDR1 MNHEY, CDR2 SMNVEV (reference sequence). This CDR3 is 13 amino acids long. The germline V and J ends were trimmed by 5 bases and 6 bases, with 14 bases remaining between them. CDR3 region: CASSAPPGAEQYF. As DNA, the CDR3 is TGTGCCAGCAGTGCGCCCCCGGGAGCCGAGCAGTACTTC.

The sample holds many counts of this clonotype. The CDR3 loop is CASSLMSATEAFF. The CDR3 DNA follows: TGTGCCAGCAGCTTAATGTCGGCCACTGAAGCTTTCTTT. This chain connects TRBV7-9 to TRBJ1-1; no clear D gene. The V end was cut by 2 bases, the J end by 4 bases, with 8 bases between. The CDR3 is 13 residues long. The germline V gene has CDR1 SEHNR and CDR2 FQNEAQ (reference sequence).

This clonotype has a single count. The rearrangement joins TRBV7-9 to TRBJ1-2, with TRBD1 matching 11 bases. Germline V gene sequence: CDR1 SEHNR, CDR2 FQNEAQ (reference sequence). There are 17 residues in the CDR3. V gave up 2 bases and J gave up 7 bases; unmatched junction bases: 12. The CDR3 DNA follows: TGTGCCAGCAGCTTATTGCCGGACAGGGGGCTTGCGGGTGGCTACACCTTC. Translated: CASSLLPDRGLAGGYTF.

The chain has TRBV19 and TRBJ1-5; D remains ambiguous. The germline gives CDR1 LNHDA, CDR2 SQIVND (reference sequence). The ends were cut back, 0 bases at V and 4 bases at J, with 19 bases in the middle. The length of the CDR3 is 18 residues. The CDR3 sequence: CASSIDLTDYSSNQPQHF. The CDR3 bases are TGTGCCAGTAGTATAGACCTCACGGATTACTCTTCTAATCAGCCCCAGCATTTT.

The chain links TRBV2 to TRBJ2-1; 13 positions agree with TRBD2. CDR3 length: 17 amino acids. CDR1 is SNHLY, CDR2 FYNNEI, per germline. V trimming: 8 bases; J trimming: 4 bases; junction bases outside the gene matches: 11. In DNA, the CDR3 is TGTGCCAGCGCAATACTAGCGGGAGGGCCTTTTTACAATGAGCAGTTCTTC. Translating gives CASAILAGGPFYNEQFF. The whole variable domain, remainder taken from reference TRBV2 and TRBJ2-1, is EPEVTQTPSHQVTQMGQEVILRCVPISNHLYFYWYRQILGQKVEFLVSFYNNEISEKSEIFDDQFSVERPDGSNFTLKIRSTKLEDSAMYFCASAILAGGPFYNEQFFGPGTRLTVL.

About this clonotype: Being one base from a much bigger clone, this may be a read error. J is TRBJ2-1 and V is TRBV7-2; 9 bases line up with TRBD2. The germline V gene encodes CDR1 SGHTA and CDR2 FQGNSA. The CDR3 totals 15 residues. CDR3 DNA sequence: TGTGCCAGCAGCCAAATAGCGGGAGCCTACAATGAGCAGTCCTTC. This translates into CASSQIAGAYNEQSF.

This clonotype was counted ten times or more. This rearrangement joins TRBV20-1 to TRBJ1-2; D unclear. Germline loops: CDR1 DFQATT, CDR2 SNEGSKA (reference sequence). Trimming left V 3 bases short and J 4 bases short, with 21 bases between. The CDR3 loop spans 16 amino acids. The CDR3 DNA is TGCAGTGCTAGGGGCTCTCAGGAGAACGGGCTCTATGGCTACACCTTC. Translated: CSARGSQENGLYGYTF.

This sequence joins TRBV30 and TRBJ2-1; 11 positions agree with TRBD2. CDR1 and CDR2 (germline): GTSNPN, SVGIG (reference sequence). J was trimmed by 8 bases and V by 0 bases; bases with no gene match: 3. CDR3 length: 14 residues. CDR3 in amino acids: CAWSVLAGAHEQFF. CDR3 sequence (DNA): TGTGCCTGGAGTGTACTAGCGGGAGCACATGAGCAGTTCTTC. Variable domain in full (rest from reference TRBV30 and TRBJ2-1): SQTIHQWPATLVQPVGSPLSLECTVEGTSNPNLYWYRQAAGRGLQLLFYSVGIGQISSEVPQNLSASRPQDRQFILSSKKLLLSDSGFYLCAWSVLAGAHEQFFGPGTRLTVL.

This clonotype was detected many times. This chain links TRBV28 with TRBJ1-6; TRBD1 matches 7 bases. The CDR3 is 15 amino acids. V was pared by 7 bases and J by 6 bases, with 9 bases of the junction left unmatched. Per germline, CDR1 MDHEN and CDR2 SYDVKM. CDR3 amino acids: CASTQGGAGNSPLHF. DNA of the CDR3: TGTGCCAGCACCCAAGGGGGCGCCGGTAATTCACCCCTCCACTTT.

This chain connects TRBV6-1 to TRBJ2-1; TRBD2 agrees at 7 bases. This CDR3 comprises 13 residues. Germline CDR1 MNHNS, CDR2 SASEGT. After removal of 2 bases from V and 7 bases from J, the junction contained 2 bases not matched to a gene. The CDR3 loop is CASSENGGNEQFF. DNA of the CDR3: TGTGCCAGCAGTGAAAACGGGGGGAATGAGCAGTTCTTC.

Only a few counts were recorded for this clonotype. The V and J genes are TRBV3-1 and TRBJ1-4, with 7 bases that match TRBD1. There are 17 residues in the CDR3. Losses at the gene ends were 4 bases for V and 1 base for J; bases not matched to a gene: 9. CDR1 and CDR2 (germline): LGHDT, YNNKEL (reference sequence). CDR3 region: CASSLLQGGGTNEKLFF. The CDR3 bases are TGTGCCAGCAGCCTTTTGCAGGGGGGGGGAACTAATGAAAAACTGTTTTTT.

A few counts support this clonotype. V is TRBV4-2 and J is TRBJ2-3; a weak D match, TRBD2 (7 bases). The CDR3 sequence is 19 residues long. Per germline, CDR1 LGHNA and CDR2 YNFKEQ. Trimming pared 0 bases from V and 5 bases from J, leaving 24 bases between. The CDR3 nucleotides read TGTGCCAGCAGCCAAGACCCCGGGGGAGGGGGGCTAGGGTTAGATACGCAGTATTTT. Protein product: CASSQDPGGGGLGLDTQYF.

This clonotype has at least ten counts. The chain carries TRBV5-5 and TRBJ2-2; D unresolved. CDR1 SGHKS and CDR2 YYEKEE come from the germline V gene (reference sequence). Trimming cost V 4 bases and J 4 bases, with 8 bases left between them. CDR3 length: 13 amino acids. The CDR3 region is CASSPDPTGELFF. In nucleotides, the CDR3 is TGTGCCAGCAGCCCAGATCCCACCGGGGAGCTGTTTTTT.

This clonotype was picked up many times. The rearrangement joins TRBV2 to TRBJ2-5; 12 bases map to TRBD2. CDR3 size: 15 residues. After removal of 6 bases from V and 5 bases from J, the junction contained 7 bases not matched to a gene. Looked up from germline, CDR1 is SNHLY and CDR2 is FYNNEI. The CDR3 loop reads CASSLLAGGGETQYF. The CDR3 region has the DNA TGTGCCAGCAGCCTACTAGCGGGAGGTGGGGAGACCCAGTACTTC. Supplemented by reference TRBV2 and TRBJ2-5, the full variable domain reads EPEVTQTPSHQVTQMGQEVILRCVPISNHLYFYWYRQILGQKVEFLVSFYNNEISEKSEIFDDQFSVERPDGSNFTLKIRSTKLEDSAMYFCASSLLAGGGETQYFGPGTRLLVL.